This TCR beta chain derives from a study of radiotherapy plus CTLA-4 blockade in lung cancer. Germline values: CDR1 LNHDA, CDR2 SQIVND (reference sequence). Deletions cut 5 bases from V and 5 bases from J, with 15 bases between. There are 14 residues in the CDR3. TCRdb's copy holds only in-frame clones and misses some; the assay was immunoSEQ multiplex PCR. The table lists some 73,000 clones, 70% to 85% of them singletons. The sequence came from a human donor with non-small cell lung cancer who had stable disease on radiotherapy plus ipilimumab. The sequencing used peripheral blood, collected from a patient treated with radiotherapy plus ipilimumab. The chain couples TRBV19 to TRBJ2-5; D is perhaps TRBD1 or TRBD2 (5 bases each). In DNA form, the CDR3 reads TGTGCCAGTAGTGTTGAGGGGCGCGTGGAGACCCAGTACTTC. Protein product: CASSVEGRVETQYF.